Here is one T cell receptor (beta chain) with its context. Clinical histories supplied by participants themselves formed the basis of cohort assignment. V was pared by 3 bases and J by 4 bases, with 16 bases between. Germline V lookup: CDR1 MNHNS, CDR2 SASEGT. The CDR3 consists of 16 residues. The sample originates from a study of blood T cell repertoires in COVID-19. Looking at the study overall: Samples representing acute and convalescent COVID-19 were sourced from the United States, Italy and Spain.

Repertoires were generated with immunoSEQ multiplex PCR, while TCRdb's copy carries only in-frame clones and drops some. The table shows 200,000 to 250,000 clones, with 65% to 90% occurring only once. Material for sequencing was PBMCs or T cells enriched from blood (not recorded which). The TCR was taken from a woman aged 45 to 65 with acute COVID-19. The J gene is TRBJ1-5, the V gene TRBV6-1, with D possibly being TRBD1 (6 bases). The CDR3 nucleotides read TGTGCCAGCAGTGATAGCACAGGGCCGCCAAATCAGCCCCAGCATTTT. It encodes CASSDSTGPPNQPQHF.